A selection of T cell receptor beta chains follows, all from one sample in a study of CD8 T cells in Susac syndrome. TCRdb reprocessed the immunoSEQ multiplex PCR reads with MiXCR, giving one entry per CDR3 protein. The table has some 110,000 distinct CDR3 sequences, roughly 93% seen once. Material for sequencing was CD4+ T cells from PBMCs. The receptors originated from a human donor with multiple sclerosis. The CDR3 runs from the conserved cysteine through the conserved F or W. Each record gives: J gene, clone size, D gene, V gene, CDR3 DNA, CDR3 protein. A D gene is named only where the DNA matches it firmly. Only part of the rows carry a size: once, few, many, or a class if the clone is expanded.

>TRBJ2-1|NA|NA|TRBV4-3
TGCGCCAGCAGCCCCCTGTTAAGCTCCTACAATGAGCAGTTCTTC
CASSPLLSSYNEQFF
>TRBJ1-1|once|NA|TRBV29-1
TGCAGCGTTGTAGGACAATTGAACACTGAAGCTTTCTTT
CSVVGQLNTEAFF
>TRBJ1-2|NA|TRBD1|TRBV2
TGTGCCAGCAGTGAATTCGGACAGGGAGGATTGGGCTACACCTTC
CASSEFGQGGLGYTF
>TRBJ2-1|NA|NA|TRBV19
TGTGCCAGTAGGATAGGGGGTAGCATGAATGAGCAGTTCTTC
CASRIGGSMNEQFF
>TRBJ1-2|NA|TRBD1|TRBV6-5
TGTGCCAGCAGCACTGGACAGGGGTCTGGCTACACCTTC
CASSTGQGSGYTF
>TRBJ2-5|NA|NA|TRBV15
TGTGCCACCAGCAGAGATAGGGCCCAAGAGACCCAGTACTTC
CATSRDRAQETQYF
>TRBJ1-1|NA|NA|TRBV6-2/TRBV6-3
TGTGCCAGCAGTTACCACGGGAACACTGAAGCTTTCTTT
CASSYHGNTEAFF
>TRBJ1-1|NA|NA|TRBV4-1
TGCGCCAGCAGCCCTGTTTTCCAACTGAACACTGAAGCTTTCTTT
CASSPVFQLNTEAFF
>TRBJ2-1|NA|NA|TRBV19
TGTGCCAGTAGTGGCGACAGGAGCTCCTACAATGAGCAGTTCTTC
CASSGDRSSYNEQFF
>TRBJ2-5|NA|NA|TRBV7-3
TGTGCCAGCAGCTTCAGTGAAAGGGAGACCCAGTACTTC
CASSFSERETQYF
>TRBJ1-2|NA|NA|TRBV12-2
TGTGCAAGTCGCTTAGTAGACGGGGACAGGGTCCATGGCTACACCTTC
CASRLVDGDRVHGYTF
>TRBJ2-5|NA|TRBD2|TRBV11-2
TGTGCCAGCAGCTTAGGACTAGGACTAGGGGAGACCCAGTACTTC
CASSLGLGLGETQYF
>TRBJ2-7|NA|NA|TRBV5-1
TGCGCCAGCAGCCGGCGGGGACAGACCGACGAGCAGTACTTC
CASSRRGQTDEQYF
>TRBJ1-1|NA|NA|TRBV19
TGTGCCAGTAGTATAAATATTAGGATGAACACTGAAGCTTTCTTT
CASSINIRMNTEAFF